The clone carrying this T cell receptor beta chain was counted only a few times. This sample was included in a study of blood T cell repertoires in COVID-19. Study context: The United States, Italy and Spain provided the acute and convalescent COVID-19 samples.

Original processing notes: Nucleated cell number was recorded as an estimate derived from reference gene primer amplification. TCRdb keeps only in-frame clones here, not all; method: immunoSEQ multiplex PCR. That table gives V, J and clone size, and the DNA gave D and trimming. The table has 55,000 to 60,000 clones, 85% to 90% seen once. The sample consisted of peripheral blood. The TCR originated in a man aged 40-49 years with active COVID-19.

The CDR3 here is CASSLIGSQHEQYF. The CDR3 DNA reads as TGTGCCAGCAGCTTGATCGGGAGTCAACACGAGCAGTACTTC. The chain uses TRBV5-4 and TRBJ2-7, with D tentatively TRBD2 (6 bases). Trimming stripped 1 base from V and 5 bases from J, with 13 bases between. The CDR3 has 14 amino acids. CDR1 and CDR2 from the germline V gene are SGHNT and YYREEE (reference sequence).